Listed here are 24 T cell receptor beta chains from one sample, sequenced in a study of blood T cell repertoires in COVID-19. The table came from immunoSEQ multiplex PCR; TCRdb's copy has only in-frame clones and leaves some out. Of about 69,000 clones detected, roughly 86% appear once; the ten largest clones hold 16%. The sequenced material came from peripheral blood. Receptors originate from a man in his forties with COVID-19, enrolled during active disease.

The J gene is TRBJ2-4, the V gene TRBV3-1 (or the pseudogene TRBV3-2); D is unclear. Trimming took off 1 base at V and 3 bases at J, with 10 bases between the two ends. CDR1 and CDR2 from the germline V gene are LGHDT and YNNKEL (reference sequence). This CDR3 region has 15 residues. The chain's CDR3 is CASSQGYGVKNIQYF. CDR3 nucleotides: TGTGCCAGCAGCCAAGGGTACGGAGTCAAAAACATTCAGTACTTC.

The chain joins TRBV15 to TRBJ2-5; maybe TRBD2 (6 bases). V was shortened by 6 bases and J by 5 bases, with 19 bases between the two germline ends. The CDR3 spans 15 residues. Germline V gene data show CDR1 as LNHNV and CDR2 as YYDKDF (reference sequence). This CDR3 is CATSKRGSGYETQYF. CDR3 in DNA: TGTGCCACCAGTAAGAGGGGCAGCGGGTACGAGACCCAGTACTTC.

The chain employs TRBV4-2 and TRBJ1-4; perhaps TRBD1 as D (6 bases). The CDR3 has 19 amino acids. V was pared by 0 bases and J by 0 bases, with 17 bases between. Germline values: CDR1 LGHNA, CDR2 YNFKEQ. CDR3: CASSQDNRAGAPTNEKLFF. The CDR3 DNA reads as TGTGCCAGCAGCCAAGACAATCGGGCAGGGGCCCCAACTAATGAAAAACTGTTTTTT.

V usage is TRBV6-5 and J usage is TRBJ1-5; D is undetermined. CDR1 MNHEY and CDR2 SVGAGI come from the germline V gene. This CDR3 contains 13 residues. V gave up 11 bases and J gave up 6 bases, with 17 bases separating them. In nucleotides, the CDR3 is TGTGCCTCCTCGGCGTTTAGGAGTCAGCCCCAGCATTTT. Its translation: CASSAFRSQPQHF.

The rearrangement uses TRBV30 and TRBJ1-2, with D possibly being TRBD1 (6 bases). Trimming cost V 3 bases and J 8 bases, with 13 bases left between them. Germline values: CDR1 GTSNPN, CDR2 SVGIG (reference sequence). This CDR3 comprises 12 residues. The CDR3 sequence: CAWRRTVRGYTF. The CDR3 DNA reads TGTGCCTGGAGAAGGACAGTCAGGGGCTACACCTTC.

This clone was recorded once. The rearrangement links TRBV6-5 to TRBJ1-3; D call uncertain. CDR1 is MNHEY, CDR2 SVGAGI, per germline. The CDR3 sequence is 13 residues long. The V end lost 6 bases, the J end lost 4 bases, and 10 bases lay between the germline ends. CDR3 sequence reads: CASSPDSGNTIYF. The CDR3 DNA follows: TGTGCCAGCAGCCCCGACTCGGGAAACACCATATATTTT.

CDR3 DNA sequence: TGTGCCAGCAGCTTAGGGACAGGGGTCTGGGAGACCCAGTACTTC. Its translation is CASSLGTGVWETQYF. The genes are TRBV11-3 and TRBJ2-5; TRBD1 agrees at 9 bases. V shed 1 base and J 5 bases; nucleotides not matched to a gene: 5. Germline CDR1 SGHNT, CDR2 YENEEA. The CDR3 consists of 15 residues.

The J gene is TRBJ1-2, the V gene TRBV27; D call uncertain. Per the germline V gene, CDR1 is MNHEY and CDR2 is SMNVEV (reference sequence). V was trimmed by 3 bases and J by 6 bases, leaving 11 bases between them. CDR3 size: 13 residues. CDR3 loop: CASSFGRNNGYTF. CDR3 in DNA: TGTGCCAGCAGTTTTGGGAGAAACAATGGCTACACCTTC.

V gene TRBV13 combines with J gene TRBJ2-2, with TRBD1 matching 7 bases. Losses at the gene ends were 5 bases for V and 2 bases for J; bases not matched to a gene: 5. This CDR3 comprises 15 residues. CDR1 is PRHDT, CDR2 FYEKMQ, per germline (reference sequence). This CDR3 is CASSNWDSNTGELFF. Here the CDR3 DNA reads TGTGCCAGCAGCAACTGGGACAGTAACACCGGGGAGCTGTTTTTT.

V and J are TRBV9 and TRBJ2-5; 7 nucleotides agree with TRBD1. The V gene's germline CDR1 is SGDLS and CDR2 YYNGEE. This CDR3 spans 15 amino acids. V gave up 2 bases and J gave up 2 bases; unmatched junction bases: 6. The CDR3 is CASSVSGGQQETQYF. The CDR3 DNA sequence: TGTGCCAGCAGCGTGTCTGGGGGACAGCAAGAGACCCAGTACTTC.

The CDR3 DNA follows: TGTGCCAGCAGCTTAAGTCCTGCGGGGACTGAAGCTTTCTTT. It yields the protein CASSLSPAGTEAFF. The chain combines TRBV7-9 with TRBJ1-1; D ambiguous. CDR1 is SEHNR, CDR2 FQNEAQ, per germline (reference sequence). Trimming pared 2 bases from V and 5 bases from J, leaving 12 bases between. This CDR3 is 14 amino acids long.

J is TRBJ1-3 and V is TRBV5-1; D is ambiguous. This CDR3 is built from 13 residues. Trimming pared 2 bases from V and 0 bases from J, leaving 3 bases between. Per germline, CDR1 SGHRS and CDR2 YFSETQ. DNA of the CDR3: TGCGCCAGCAGCTTCAACTCTGGAAACACCATATATTTT. Translation gives CASSFNSGNTIYF.

This clone was observed a handful of times. The chain employs TRBV7-9 and TRBJ1-3; D gene unclear. Deletions cut 3 bases from V and 0 bases from J, with 9 bases between. Germline V gene sequence: CDR1 SEHNR, CDR2 FQNEAQ (reference sequence). CDR3 size: 15 residues. CDR3 DNA: TGTGCCAGCAGCTTCGGTCTAAGCTCTGGAAACACCATATATTTT. As protein: CASSFGLSSGNTIYF.

The chain uses TRBV6-5 and TRBJ2-3; a possible D gene is TRBD1 (6 bases). V was pared by 7 bases and J by 4 bases, with 12 bases between. The CDR3 has 13 residues. Germline lookup yields CDR1 MNHEY and CDR2 SVGAGI. The DNA for the CDR3 is TGTGCCAGCAATTCTTACAGGGCAGATACGCAGTATTTT. Translating gives CASNSYRADTQYF.

The chain employs TRBV6-5 and TRBJ1-6; D is undetermined. The CDR3 spans 14 residues. Germline lookup yields CDR1 MNHEY and CDR2 SVGAGI. V was cut by 2 bases and J by 8 bases, with 10 bases left in between. CDR3 DNA: TGTGCCAGCAGTTACAGGGTCGGGGATTCACCCCTCCACTTT. Translated: CASSYRVGDSPLHF.

The chain joins TRBV5-4 to TRBJ1-2; perhaps TRBD1 as D (6 bases). The V gene's germline CDR1 is SGHNT and CDR2 YYREEE (reference sequence). The CDR3 runs 16 residues. V was clipped by 1 base and J by 4 bases, with 17 bases between them. In nucleotides, the CDR3 is TGTGCCAGCAGCTTGCCTCGGACAGCCCATCTCTATGGCTACACCTTC. Translating it yields CASSLPRTAHLYGYTF.

This chain uses TRBV27 with TRBJ2-2, with 8 bases matching TRBD2. The CDR3 has 14 residues. Per the germline V gene, CDR1 is MNHEY and CDR2 is SMNVEV (reference sequence). J gave up 1 base and V 6 bases, and 1 base lay outside the gene matches. CDR3 nucleotide sequence: TGTGCCAGCAGAAGCGGGGGGAACACCGGGGAGCTGTTTTTT. It encodes CASRSGGNTGELFF.

V and J are TRBV6-5 and TRBJ1-4; 7 nucleotides align to TRBD1. J was trimmed by 6 bases and V by 6 bases; bases with no gene match: 7. CDR1 is MNHEY, CDR2 SVGAGI, per germline. The CDR3 has 14 amino acids. The CDR3 region is CASSQDRQHEKLFF. The CDR3 bases are TGTGCCAGCAGCCAGGACAGGCAGCATGAAAAACTGTTTTTT.

V is TRBV27 and J is TRBJ1-5; D is possibly TRBD1 (6 bases). Trimming took off 2 bases at V and 2 bases at J, with 7 bases between the two ends. Germline CDR1 reads MNHEY; CDR2 reads SMNVEV (reference sequence). The CDR3 is 14 residues long. DNA for the CDR3: TGTGCCAGCAGTTTAAACAGGGGCAATCAGCCCCAGCATTTT. Amino acids: CASSLNRGNQPQHF.

V usage is TRBV5-1 and J usage is TRBJ2-7; TRBD1 matches at 7 bases. CDR1 SGHRS and CDR2 YFSETQ come from the germline V gene. The CDR3 spans 13 residues. With V trimmed by 4 bases and J by 6 bases, 7 bases remained unmatched. The CDR3 sequence: CASSPQGQVEQYF. In nucleotides, the CDR3 is TGCGCCAGCAGCCCCCAAGGACAGGTCGAGCAGTACTTC.

This sequence joins TRBV6-5 and TRBJ1-1; unclear D gene. Per germline, CDR1 MNHEY and CDR2 SVGAGI. V lost 0 bases and J 3 bases, leaving 11 bases between the germline ends. The CDR3 has 15 residues. CDR3 amino acids: CASSYSARRDTEAFF. The CDR3 nucleotides are TGTGCCAGCAGTTACTCGGCGAGGCGGGACACTGAAGCTTTCTTT.

The V call is TRBV5-1, the J call TRBJ2-2; D might be TRBD2 (6 bases). Germline CDR1 and CDR2: SGHRS and YFSETQ. The CDR3 runs to 14 residues. Deletions cut 4 bases from V and 3 bases from J, with 10 bases between. CDR3 sequence reads: CASSERDYTGELFF. Written as DNA, the CDR3 is TGCGCCAGCAGCGAGAGGGACTACACCGGGGAGCTGTTTTTT.

V usage is TRBV10-3 and J usage is TRBJ2-3, with 7 bases identical to TRBD1. The germline gives CDR1 ENHRY, CDR2 SYGVKD. This CDR3 has 13 amino acids. The ends lost 11 bases at V and 1 base at J; junction bases unmatched: 6. CDR3 amino acids: CASKGQGTDTQYF. The CDR3, as DNA: TGTGCCTCCAAAGGACAGGGCACAGATACGCAGTATTTT.

The chain employs TRBV28 and TRBJ2-7, with 8 bases identical to TRBD2. From germline, CDR1 is MDHEN and CDR2 SYDVKM. This CDR3 region has 15 residues. V gave up 5 bases and J gave up 4 bases; unmatched junction bases: 10. The CDR3 is CASSPPGGGRYEQYF. CDR3 coding DNA: TGTGCCAGCAGTCCCCCGGGAGGGGGGCGATACGAGCAGTACTTC.